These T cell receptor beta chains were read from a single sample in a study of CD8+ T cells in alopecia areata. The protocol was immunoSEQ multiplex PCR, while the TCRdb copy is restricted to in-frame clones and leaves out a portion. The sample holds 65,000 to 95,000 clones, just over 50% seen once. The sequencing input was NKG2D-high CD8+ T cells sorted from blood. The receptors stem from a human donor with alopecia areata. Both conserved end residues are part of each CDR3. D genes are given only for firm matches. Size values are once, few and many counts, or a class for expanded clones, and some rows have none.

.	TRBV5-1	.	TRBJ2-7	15	TGCGCCAGCAGCTTGGTTCCGGACAGCTCCTACGAGCAGTACTTC	CASSLVPDSSYEQYF
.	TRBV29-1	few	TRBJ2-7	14	TGCAGCGTTGAAGTCGCCGGACAGACCTACGAGCAGTACTTC	CSVEVAGQTYEQYF
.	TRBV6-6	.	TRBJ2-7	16	TGTGCCAGCAGTAGGACCGCGGGGGCTGAGAGGTACGAGCAGTACTTC	CASSRTAGAERYEQYF
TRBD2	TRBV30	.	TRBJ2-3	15	TGTGCCTGGGGGGGACTAGCGGGACGGACAGATACGCAGTATTTT	CAWGGLAGRTDTQYF
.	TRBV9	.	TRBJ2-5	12	TGTGCCAGCAGCCCCCGCGGGGAGACCCAGTACTTC	CASSPRGETQYF
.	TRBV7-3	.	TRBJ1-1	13	TGTGCCAGCAGCTTCGGTGGTGACACTGAAGCTTTCTTT	CASSFGGDTEAFF
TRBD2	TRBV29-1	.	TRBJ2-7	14	TGCAGCGCTGATCTAGCGGGAGGAACCTACGAGCAGTACTTC	CSADLAGGTYEQYF
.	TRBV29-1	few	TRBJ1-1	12	TGCAGCGTGGTACTAGGTTCGGCTGAAGCTTTCTTT	CSVVLGSAEAFF
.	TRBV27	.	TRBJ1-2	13	TGTGCCAGCAGTTTTTCTGGACGCGATGGCTACACCTTC	CASSFSGRDGYTF
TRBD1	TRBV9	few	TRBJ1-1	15	TGTGCCAGCAGCCCCCCGGGGCAGGGGGAAACTGAAGCTTTCTTT	CASSPPGQGETEAFF
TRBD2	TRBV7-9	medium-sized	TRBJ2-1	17	TGTGCCAGCAGTCCTCCCCTCGGGACTAGCTATATTGATGAGCAGTTCTTC	CASSPPLGTSYIDEQFF
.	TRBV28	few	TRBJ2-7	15	TGTGCCAGCAGTTTGCGGGGCACGGGGCCCTACGAGCAGTACTTC	CASSLRGTGPYEQYF
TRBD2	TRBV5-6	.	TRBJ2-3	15	TGTGCCAGCACCCCCGGGGAGGGGAGGGCAGATACGCAGTATTTT	CASTPGEGRADTQYF
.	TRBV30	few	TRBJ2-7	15	TGTGCCTGGAGTGATCCGTGGGCAGGGATGTACGAGCAGTACTTC	CAWSDPWAGMYEQYF
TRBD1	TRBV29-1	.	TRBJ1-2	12	TGCAGCGTTTCGGACAGGGGGAATGGCTACACCTTC	CSVSDRGNGYTF
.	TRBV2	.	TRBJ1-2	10	TGTGCCAGCTTTCGCCTTGGCTACACCTTC	CASFRLGYTF
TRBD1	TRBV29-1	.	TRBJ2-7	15	TGCAGCGTTGACTCACCGGACAGGGAATCCTACGAGCAGTACTTC	CSVDSPDRESYEQYF
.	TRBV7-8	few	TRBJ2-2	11	TGTGCCAGCAGCCCGGCCCTGGAGCTGTTTTTT	CASSPALELFF
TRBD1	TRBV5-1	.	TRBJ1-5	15	TGCGCCAGCAGCCCCGGGACAGATAGCAATCAGCCCCAGCATTTT	CASSPGTDSNQPQHF
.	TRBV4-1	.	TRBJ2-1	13	TGCGCCAGCAGCCAAGATATCGGCAATGAGCAGTTCTTC	CASSQDIGNEQFF
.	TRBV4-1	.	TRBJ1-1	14	TGCGCCAGCAGCCCCCAAGGGGGGAACACTGAAGCTTTCTTT	CASSPQGGNTEAFF
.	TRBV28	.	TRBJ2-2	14	TGTGCCAGCAGGAGGGGCGGGAACACCGGGGAGCTGTTTTTT	CASRRGGNTGELFF
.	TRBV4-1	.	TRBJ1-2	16	TGCGCCAGCAGCCAAGGAAGACCCAGGGCTAACTATGGCTACACCTTC	CASSQGRPRANYGYTF
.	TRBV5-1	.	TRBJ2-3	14	TGCGCCAGCAGCTTGGCCGAAAGCACAGATACGCAGTATTTT	CASSLAESTDTQYF
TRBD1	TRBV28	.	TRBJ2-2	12	TGTGCCAGCAGCAGGGGGTCCGGGGAGCTGTTTTTT	CASSRGSGELFF
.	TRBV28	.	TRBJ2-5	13	TGTGCCATCGGCCGGGGGATGGGAGAGACCCAGTACTTC	CAIGRGMGETQYF
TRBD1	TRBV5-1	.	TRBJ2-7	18	TGCGCCAGCAGCTTTTGGAGAACAGGGGCCGACTTAACCTACGAGCAGTACTTC	CASSFWRTGADLTYEQYF
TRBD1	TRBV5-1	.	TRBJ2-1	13	TGCGCCAGCAGGGTCAGGGGGTACAATGAGCAGTTCTTC	CASRVRGYNEQFF
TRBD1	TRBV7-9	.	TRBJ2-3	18	TGTGCCAGCAGCCCTCAACTCCACGGGACAGGATTCACAGATACGCAGTATTTT	CASSPQLHGTGFTDTQYF
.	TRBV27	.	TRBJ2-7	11	TGTGCCAGCAGTTTGGAGTACGAGCAGTACTTC	CASSLEYEQYF
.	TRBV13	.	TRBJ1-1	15	TGTGCCAGCAGCTCAGGCCCCTCCGGGGGCACTGAAGCTTTCTTT	CASSSGPSGGTEAFF
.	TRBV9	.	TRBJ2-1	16	TGTGCCAGCAGCGTAGACGGCGGAAGCTCCTACAATGAGCAGTTCTTC	CASSVDGGSSYNEQFF
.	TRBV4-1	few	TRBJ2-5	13	TGCGCCAGCAGCCAAGGTGTCGCGGAGACCCAGTACTTC	CASSQGVAETQYF
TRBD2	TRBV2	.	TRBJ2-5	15	TGTGCCAGCAGTGAATTAGGGGCTTCCCGGGAGGGCCTGTACTTC	CASSELGASREGLYF
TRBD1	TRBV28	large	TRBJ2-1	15	TGTGCCAGCAGTGGCCGGACAGGGTTCTACAATGAGCAGTTCTTC	CASSGRTGFYNEQFF
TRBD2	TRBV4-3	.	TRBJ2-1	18	TGCGCCAGCAGCCAAGATCCCCCTTTTACTAGCGGGAACAATGAGCAGTTCTTC	CASSQDPPFTSGNNEQFF
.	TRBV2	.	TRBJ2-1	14	TGTGCCAGCAGTCCGATGAGCTCCTACAATGAGCAGTTCTTC	CASSPMSSYNEQFF
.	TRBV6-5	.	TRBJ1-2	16	TGTGCCAGCAGTTACCTGCTGGGGGGGGACCCCTATGGCTACACCTTC	CASSYLLGGDPYGYTF
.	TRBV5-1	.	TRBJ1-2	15	TGCGCCAGCGGCGTGACAGCACCTCCCACCTATGGCTACACCTTC	CASGVTAPPTYGYTF
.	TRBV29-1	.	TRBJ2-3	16	TGCAGCGTTTTAGGGCTGGTACTGACATCCACAGATACGCAGTATTTT	CSVLGLVLTSTDTQYF
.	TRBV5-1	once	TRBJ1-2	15	TGCGCCAGCAGCTCGGGATCCTCCGCGGGATATGGCTACACCTTC	CASSSGSSAGYGYTF
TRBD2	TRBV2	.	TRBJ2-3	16	TGTGCCAGCAGCCTGACTAGCGGGAGTGTCACAGATACGCAGTATTTT	CASSLTSGSVTDTQYF
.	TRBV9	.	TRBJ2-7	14	TGTGCCAGCAGCGTGGGGGCCGGAGCCTACGAGCAGTACTTC	CASSVGAGAYEQYF
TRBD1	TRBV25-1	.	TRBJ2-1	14	TGTGCCAGCAGTGAATTTGACAGGGGTAATGAGCAGTTCTTC	CASSEFDRGNEQFF
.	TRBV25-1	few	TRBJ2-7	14	TGTGCCAGCAGTGTGAGGGACCAAGGCTACGAGCAGTACTTC	CASSVRDQGYEQYF
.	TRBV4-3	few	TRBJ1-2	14	TGCGCCAGCAGCCTCGATGGGGCTAACTATGGCTACACCTTC	CASSLDGANYGYTF
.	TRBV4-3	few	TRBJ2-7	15	TGCGCCAGCAGCCAAGATAGGGGCGGAAACTACGAGCAGTACTTC	CASSQDRGGNYEQYF
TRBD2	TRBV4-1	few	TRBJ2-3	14	TGCGCCAGCAGCCAAGGGACTAGCTCAGATACGCAGTATTTT	CASSQGTSSDTQYF